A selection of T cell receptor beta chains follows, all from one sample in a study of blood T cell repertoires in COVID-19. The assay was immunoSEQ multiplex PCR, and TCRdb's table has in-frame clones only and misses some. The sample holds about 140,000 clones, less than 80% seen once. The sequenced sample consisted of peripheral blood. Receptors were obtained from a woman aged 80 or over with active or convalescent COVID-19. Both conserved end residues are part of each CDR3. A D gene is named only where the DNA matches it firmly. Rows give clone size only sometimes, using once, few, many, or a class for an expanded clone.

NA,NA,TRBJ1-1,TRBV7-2,TGTGCCAGCAGCTTATCCTCCAGAAATATTGAAGCTTTCTTT,CASSLSSRNIEAFF
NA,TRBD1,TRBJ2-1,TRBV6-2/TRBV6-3,TGTGCCAGCAGTTACCATCGGACAGGGGCCAATGAGCAGTTCTTC,CASSYHRTGANEQFF
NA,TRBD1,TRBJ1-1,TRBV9,TGTGCCAGCAGCCCGCGACAGGGCGGCACTGAAGCTTTCTTT,CASSPRQGGTEAFF
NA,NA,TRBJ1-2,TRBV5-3,TGTGCCAGAAGCTTGGCCGAGGGGGTGGTCTATGGCTACACCTTC,CARSLAEGVVYGYTF
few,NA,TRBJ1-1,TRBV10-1,TGCGCCAGCAGTGACAGGGAGGGGACTGAAGCTTTCTTT,CASSDREGTEAFF
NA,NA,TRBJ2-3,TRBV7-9,TGTGCCAGCAGCTTATCCTCCGGGGGTCTCCTGTATTTT,CASSLSSGGLLYF
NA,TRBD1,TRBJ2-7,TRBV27,TGTGCCAGCAGTTTAAGGACAGGAAGGTTCCACGAGCAGTACTTC,CASSLRTGRFHEQYF
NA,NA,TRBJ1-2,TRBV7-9,TGTGCCAGCAGCTTAACCGCCGCAGACAGCTATGGCTACACCTTC,CASSLTAADSYGYTF
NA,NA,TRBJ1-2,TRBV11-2,TGTGCCAGCAGCTCACAGGGTCCCTATGGCTACACCTTC,CASSSQGPYGYTF
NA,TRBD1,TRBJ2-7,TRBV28,TGTGCCAGCAGTCTGGGGTCAGGGGGTAGGTACGAGCAGTACTTC,CASSLGSGGRYEQYF
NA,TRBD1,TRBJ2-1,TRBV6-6,TGTGCCAGCAGTGAGACCGGGACAGGGAACAATGAGCAGTTCTTC,CASSETGTGNNEQFF
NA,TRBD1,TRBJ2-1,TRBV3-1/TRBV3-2,TGTGCCAGCAGCCAGGGGACAGGGTTTAATGAGCAGTTCTTC,CASSQGTGFNEQFF
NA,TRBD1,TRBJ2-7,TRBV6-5,TGTGCCAGCAGTTACTCGGAATACAGGGGGCGCGAGCAGTACTTC,CASSYSEYRGREQYF
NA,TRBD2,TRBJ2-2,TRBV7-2,TGTGCCAGCAGATCCCGACTTGGCGGGGGGACCCTCGGGACCGGGGAGCTGTTTTTT,CASRSRLGGGTLGTGELFF
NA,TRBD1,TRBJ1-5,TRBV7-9,TGTGCCAGCAGAGGACAGGGTGGGCCCCAGCATTTT,CASRGQGGPQHF
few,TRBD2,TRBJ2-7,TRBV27,TGTGCCAGCAGTTTATCGCCTCTCGGGGGGTGGAACGAGCAGTACTTC,CASSLSPLGGWNEQYF
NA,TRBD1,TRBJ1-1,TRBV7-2,TGTGCCAGCAGCTCAACAGGGGCAAAGAACACTGAAGCTTTCTTT,CASSSTGAKNTEAFF
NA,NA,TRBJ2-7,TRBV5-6,TGTGCCAGCAGCACCCCGGGCGGACAGAAATCCTACGAGCAGTACTTC,CASSTPGGQKSYEQYF
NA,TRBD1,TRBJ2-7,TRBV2,TGTGCCAGCAGAAGGGACAGCTCCTACGAGCAGTACTTC,CASRRDSSYEQYF
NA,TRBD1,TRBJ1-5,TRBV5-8,TGTGCCAGCAGCTTGGGGACAGGAGAAATTAGCAATCAGCCCCAGCATTTT,CASSLGTGEISNQPQHF
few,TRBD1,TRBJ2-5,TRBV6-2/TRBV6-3,TGTGCCAGCAGTTACTCAGGGACAGCAGGGACCCAGTACTTC,CASSYSGTAGTQYF
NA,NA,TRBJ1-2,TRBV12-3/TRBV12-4,TGTGCCAGCAGTTTTCCCCAGGGTGGTGGCTACACCTTC,CASSFPQGGGYTF
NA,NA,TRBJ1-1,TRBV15,TGTGCCACCAGCAGAGTGAGGAGGGAGAACACTGAAGCTTTCTTT,CATSRVRRENTEAFF
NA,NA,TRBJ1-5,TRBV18,TGTGCCAGCTCACCATTGGCAGGGGAAAGCAGCAATCAGCCCCAGCATTTT,CASSPLAGESSNQPQHF
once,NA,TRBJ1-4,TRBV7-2,TGTGCCAGCAGCTTTCAGGGTGGGGCCGAAAAACTGTTTTTT,CASSFQGGAEKLFF
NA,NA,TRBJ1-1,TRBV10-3,TGTGCCATCAGTGAGCGCGGGAGGCAGAACACTGAAGCTTTCTTT,CAISERGRQNTEAFF
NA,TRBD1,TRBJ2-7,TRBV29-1,TGCAGCGTTGGGACAGGGAGTTTCGAGCAGTACTTC,CSVGTGSFEQYF
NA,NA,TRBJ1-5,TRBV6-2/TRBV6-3,TGTGCCAGCAGTTACTCGAGGGTTAGCAATCAGCCCCAGCATTTT,CASSYSRVSNQPQHF